The rows below give T cell receptor beta chains drawn from one sample of a study of early T cells in non-severe SARS-CoV-2 infection. TCRdb processed the 5' RACE reads anew with MiXCR; each CDR3 protein has one entry. The sample shows around 80,000 distinct CDR3 sequences, approximately 10% of them seen only once. The sample was whole blood, taken at baseline. The receptors here all came from an adult who was a healthcare worker with PCR-confirmed SARS-CoV-2 infection or an uninfected control (not recorded which). Each CDR3 is given with its conserved first and last residue. The D gene is left open where the match is weak. Rows may omit the clone size; those that give it use once, few, many or a size class.

v_call: TRBV12-3/TRBV12-4; d_call: -; clone_size: few; j_call: TRBJ2-3; cdr3_nt: TGTGCCAGCAGTTCCATCTATGATACGCAGTATTTT; cdr3_aa: CASSSIYDTQYF
v_call: TRBV2; d_call: -; clone_size: few; j_call: TRBJ2-1; cdr3_nt: TGTGCCAGCAGTAGACTAAAACGCTCCTACAATGAGCAGTTCTTC; cdr3_aa: CASSRLKRSYNEQFF
v_call: TRBV30; d_call: -; clone_size: few; j_call: TRBJ1-5; cdr3_nt: TGTGCCTGGGGGACTTGGAACAACAATCAGCCCCAGCATTTT; cdr3_aa: CAWGTWNNNQPQHF
v_call: TRBV11-3; d_call: -; clone_size: many; j_call: TRBJ2-2; cdr3_nt: TGTGCCAGCAGCTTAGTCCAGTCCGGGGAGCTGTTTTTT; cdr3_aa: CASSLVQSGELFF
v_call: TRBV28; d_call: TRBD1; clone_size: -; j_call: TRBJ2-1; cdr3_nt: TGTGCCAGCAGTTCAGGGGGCCTGCTCTACAATGAGCAGTTCTTC; cdr3_aa: CASSSGGLLYNEQFF
v_call: TRBV6-2/TRBV6-3; d_call: TRBD1; clone_size: -; j_call: TRBJ2-3; cdr3_nt: TGTGCCAGCAGAGACCTACAGGGGGCGTCAGATACGCAGTATTTT; cdr3_aa: CASRDLQGASDTQYF
v_call: TRBV7-9; d_call: TRBD1; clone_size: -; j_call: TRBJ1-2; cdr3_nt: TGTGCCAGCAGCCCCCCCGGACAGGTTAACTATGGCTACACCTTC; cdr3_aa: CASSPPGQVNYGYTF
v_call: TRBV7-2; d_call: -; clone_size: -; j_call: TRBJ1-1; cdr3_nt: TGTGCCAGCAGCTTAGGTCCTATGAACACTGAAGCTTTCTTT; cdr3_aa: CASSLGPMNTEAFF
v_call: TRBV5-1; d_call: -; clone_size: many; j_call: TRBJ1-6; cdr3_nt: TGCGCCAGCAGCTCGAGTGCCCTGGGGAATTCACCCCTCCACTTT; cdr3_aa: CASSSSALGNSPLHF
v_call: TRBV7-2; d_call: -; clone_size: few; j_call: TRBJ1-4; cdr3_nt: TGTGCCAGCAGCTTGACGGTCACCAATGAAAAACTGTTTTTT; cdr3_aa: CASSLTVTNEKLFF
v_call: TRBV10-1; d_call: TRBD1; clone_size: few; j_call: TRBJ2-2; cdr3_nt: TGCGCCACCTCCCGGGACAGGGGAGTCGGGGAGCTGTTTTTT; cdr3_aa: CATSRDRGVGELFF
v_call: TRBV24-1; d_call: -; clone_size: few; j_call: TRBJ1-1; cdr3_nt: TGTGCCACCAGTGATTTTCCCACTGAAGCTTTCTTT; cdr3_aa: CATSDFPTEAFF
v_call: TRBV11-1; d_call: TRBD2; clone_size: few; j_call: TRBJ2-1; cdr3_nt: TGTGCCAGCAGCAGTCCCGGAGGGCGGACTAGCGGGGGGAACAATGAGCAGTTCTTC; cdr3_aa: CASSSPGGRTSGGNNEQFF
v_call: TRBV7-9; d_call: TRBD2; clone_size: few; j_call: TRBJ2-1; cdr3_nt: TGTGCCAGCAGCTTAGGCGGGGGTGGAGACTACAATGAGCAGTTCTTC; cdr3_aa: CASSLGGGGDYNEQFF
v_call: TRBV20-1; d_call: -; clone_size: few; j_call: TRBJ2-1; cdr3_nt: TGCAGTGCTAGAGATGTCGAAGAGCAGTTCTTC; cdr3_aa: CSARDVEEQFF
v_call: TRBV6-5; d_call: TRBD1; clone_size: many; j_call: TRBJ1-1; cdr3_nt: TGTGCCAGCAGACCCCGACAGGGAGGGAACACTGAAGCTTTCTTT; cdr3_aa: CASRPRQGGNTEAFF
v_call: TRBV20-1; d_call: -; clone_size: -; j_call: TRBJ1-2; cdr3_nt: TGCAGTACTAGGGTCGCAGAGCGAACTAACTATGGCTACACCTTC; cdr3_aa: CSTRVAERTNYGYTF
v_call: TRBV29-1; d_call: -; clone_size: many; j_call: TRBJ2-5; cdr3_nt: TGCAGCGTTGTGTTGGGGGGCCGAGGAGAGACCCAGTACTTC; cdr3_aa: CSVVLGGRGETQYF
v_call: TRBV19; d_call: TRBD1; clone_size: -; j_call: TRBJ2-1; cdr3_nt: TGTGCCAGTAGTGACAGGGGGAACCACAATGAGCAGTTCTTC; cdr3_aa: CASSDRGNHNEQFF